This paragraph covers one T cell receptor beta chain sequence. What this receptor recognizes is not known. The sample holds no much larger clone one base away, and base qualities are not on file. The germline V and J ends show losses of 4 bases and 14 bases respectively, and no gene match explains 17 bases of the junction. CDR1 and CDR2 (SGDLS, YYNGEE) derive from the germline V gene. Inclusive of the bounding cysteine and phenylalanine, the CDR3 is 15 residues long. CDR3 DNA is the only sequence kept; it has 45 bases, read in frame from the first base. Patients with autoimmune disease history or receiving systemic immunosuppression were excluded from the trial. In every dose cohort, peripheral blood was drawn for TCR sequencing at baseline, cycle 4 day 1, and cycle 7 day 1. Samples came from an open-label, multicenter, first-in-human phase I dose-escalation trial of ivuxolimab. The trial enrolled adults with locally advanced or metastatic head and neck squamous cell, hepatocellular, melanoma or renal cell carcinoma. Before TCR sequencing, CD4+ T cells and CD8+ T cells from peripheral blood were sorted into separate populations.

This sample is part of a study of OX40 agonist ivuxolimab in advanced cancers. The study in broad terms: The costimulatory receptor OX40 (CD134) was targeted by ivuxolimab, a fully human IgG2 agonistic monoclonal antibody. Intravenous ivuxolimab was administered to patients every 2 weeks at six dose levels: 0.01, 0.1, 0.3, 1.5, 3 and 10 mg/kg. Of the approximately 50 dose-escalation patients, hepatocellular carcinoma was present in about 20, melanoma in approximately 15, renal cell carcinoma in 9 and head and neck cancer in 9. In the dose-escalation cohort, 70% to 85% of patients were male, and the mean age was roughly 60 years, with a range of roughly 20 to 85. Patients were allowed to have had prior anti-PD-1, anti-PD-L1 or anti-CTLA-4 therapy, and approximately 40% of the dose-escalation patients had previously received checkpoint inhibitors. Partial responses occurred in three dose-escalation patients, of whom one had hepatocellular carcinoma and two had cutaneous melanoma. Peripheral TCRbeta sequencing was intended to test whether TCR sequence diversity was altered and clonal T-cell expansion was caused by ivuxolimab. The paper describes the monotherapy dose-escalation part (N ≈ 49 patients) of the phase I trial of ivuxolimab. Broad study findings and their caveats: After ivuxolimab, expanded clones were on average more numerous among CD8+ T cells than among CD4+ T cells. Antigen specificity was not determined for the clonally expanded peripheral T cells. Low levels of normalized T-cell clonal expansion were also seen in some nonresponding patients. In the 0.1-3.0 mg/kg groups, partial responders were among the patients with the lowest normalized peripheral clonal expansion, particularly in CD8+ T cells. At doses from 0.1 to 3.0 mg/kg, clonal expansion was seen in both CD4+ and CD8+ blood T cells between baseline and week 6.

For sequencing of the TCRbeta CDR3 region, genomic DNA was extracted from the sorted cells. The immunoSEQ Assay was used for sequencing of TCRbeta CDR3 regions. Sourced from immuneACCESS, this table was stored by TCRdb with only in-frame sequences that have V and J called. A share of the clones is absent; for the studies checked, an unresolved V gene accounts for under half, and the remainder has no known explanation. The sample includes fewer than 30,000 clones, with 75% to 85% observed a single time. The ten most abundant clones make up about a fifth of the sample. Specimen: CD4+ or CD8+ T cells sorted from blood, collected in a trial of the OX40 agonist ivuxolimab. The rearrangement combines TRBV9 with TRBJ2-1; 8 junctional bases match TRBD2. The source is an adult with an advanced solid tumor such as melanoma, head and neck, liver or kidney cancer. CDR3 loop: CASSHERGSVPHKFF. The DNA is TGTGCCAGCAGCCATGAGCGGGGGTCAGTACCCCATAAGTTCTTC.